The 14 T cell receptor beta chains presented below share a single source sample, sequenced in a study of cytomegalovirus exposure and HLA in healthy donors. PCR primers comprised 60 Vbeta and 13 Jbeta primers. Sequencing was performed with immunoSEQ multiplex PCR; in TCRdb, only in-frame clones are kept and a portion is missing. This repertoire shows 73,000 or so clones, around 72% found once; its top ten account for approximately 16%. The sequenced sample consisted of PBMCs. The origin of the receptors is a woman aged 40 to 50 in good health and CMV-seropositive.

CDR3 sequence (DNA): TGTGCCAGCAGTTTAGTCTCTAGCGGGAGTAGTCAAAACATTCAGTACTTC. Amino acid sequence: CASSLVSSGSSQNIQYF. The V call is TRBV27, the J call TRBJ2-4; 10 bases line up with TRBD2. This CDR3 has 17 residues. V gave up 2 bases and J gave up 5 bases; unmatched junction bases: 9. Germline-derived CDR1 and CDR2 are MNHEY and SMNVEV (reference sequence).

This clone came up a few times. One end of the junction fails to match germline, which may point to a read error. The chain couples TRBV7-2 to TRBJ2-1; D is unclear. CDR1 SGHTA and CDR2 FQGNSA come from the germline V gene. The CDR3 consists of 13 residues. CDR3 in DNA: TGTGCCAGCCGCTTCGCTCCGGTTCATGAGCAGTTCTTC. The encoded protein is CASRFAPVHEQFF.

This sequence joins TRBV5-6 and TRBJ2-2; 7 bases map to TRBD1. Per germline, CDR1 SGHDT and CDR2 YYEEEE. The CDR3 is 16 amino acids. With V trimmed by 2 bases and J by 2 bases, 6 bases remained unmatched. Here the CDR3 DNA reads TGTGCCAGCAGCTTACGACAGGGTGGCAACACCGGGGAGCTGTTTTTT. It yields the protein CASSLRQGGNTGELFF.

This sequence joins TRBV7-2 and TRBJ1-5; possible D gene TRBD1, 5 bases. V was shortened by 5 bases and J by 3 bases, with 11 bases between the two germline ends. The CDR3 runs to 14 residues. CDR1 is SGHTA, CDR2 FQGNSA, per germline. The CDR3 DNA reads TGTGCCAGCAGCCCCACAGGTCTCAATCAGCCCCAGCATTTT. Protein product: CASSPTGLNQPQHF.

Only a few counts were recorded for this clone. V gene TRBV19 combines with J gene TRBJ1-2, with 7 bases that match TRBD1. The ends lost 3 bases at V and 7 bases at J; junction bases unmatched: 8. The germline V gene encodes CDR1 LNHDA and CDR2 SQIVND (reference sequence). The CDR3 is 14 residues long. This CDR3 is CASSMWQGVGGYTF. The CDR3 coding sequence is TGTGCCAGTAGTATGTGGCAGGGGGTTGGTGGCTACACCTTC. Supplemented by reference TRBV19 and TRBJ1-2, the full variable domain reads DGGITQSPKYLFRKEGQNVTLSCEQNLNHDAMYWYRQDPGQGLRLIYYSQIVNDFQKGDIAEGYSVSREKKESFPLTVTSAQKNPTAFYLCASSMWQGVGGYTFGSGTRLTVV.

V gene TRBV15 combines with J gene TRBJ2-5; 8 bases fit TRBD2. Per germline, CDR1 LNHNV and CDR2 YYDKDF (reference sequence). CDR3 length equals 16 residues. Trimming removed 1 base from V and 0 bases from J; junction bases left unmatched: 4. The CDR3 loop is CATSRGPAGDQETQYF. Here the CDR3 DNA reads TGTGCCACCAGCAGAGGTCCAGCGGGAGACCAAGAGACCCAGTACTTC.

V is TRBV5-1 and J is TRBJ2-3; D is unclear. V lost 4 bases, J lost 2 bases, and 14 bases lay in between. The germline V gene encodes CDR1 SGHRS and CDR2 YFSETQ. This CDR3 has 15 amino acids. CDR3 bases: TGCGCCAGCAGCGTTAGCCTGACTTCCACAGATACGCAGTATTTT. Residues: CASSVSLTSTDTQYF.

The chain has TRBV25-1 and TRBJ2-1; 9 positions agree with TRBD1. The CDR3 contains 15 residues. The V gene end was trimmed by 4 bases and the J gene end by 2 bases; junction bases not matched to a gene: 3. CDR1 is MGHDK, CDR2 SYGVNS, per germline. CDR3 protein: CASSARDRAYNEQFF. As DNA, the CDR3 is TGTGCCAGCAGTGCCCGGGACAGGGCCTACAATGAGCAGTTCTTC.

The V and J genes are TRBV11-2 and TRBJ2-1; 8 bases align to TRBD2. Germline V gives CDR1 SGHAT, CDR2 FQNNGV. Trimming at V came to 4 bases and at J to 6 bases, leaving 11 bases not matched to a gene. The CDR3 spans 16 residues. CDR3 amino acids: CASSSPSGRRGNEQFF. The CDR3 DNA reads as TGTGCCAGCAGCTCACCCAGCGGGAGAAGGGGCAATGAGCAGTTCTTC.

In the case of this clone: The junction departs from germline at one end; a sequencing error may be responsible. The rearrangement uses TRBV5-1 and TRBJ1-3; D unresolved. Germline V CDR1 and CDR2: SGHRS, YFSETQ. The CDR3 has 15 residues. CDR3 sequence reads: CASSLAGNSVNTIYF. CDR3 sequence (DNA): TGCGCCAGCAGCTTGGCCGGTAATTCTGTAAACACCATATATTTT.

This clone has a handful of counts. The gene calls are TRBV10-3 and TRBJ1-2; 8 bases agree with TRBD1. The V gene end was trimmed by 10 bases and the J gene end by 7 bases; junction bases not matched to a gene: 11. CDR3 length equals 13 residues. Germline V gene sequence: CDR1 ENHRY, CDR2 SYGVKD. CDR3 sequence reads: CATGGGQGSGYTF. Here the CDR3 DNA reads TGTGCCACCGGGGGCGGACAGGGTAGTGGCTACACCTTC.

This clone was seen only once. This chain joins TRBV9 and TRBJ2-3; possibly TRBD2 for D (6 bases). V lost 0 bases, J lost 5 bases, and 16 bases lay in between. The V gene's germline CDR1 is SGDLS and CDR2 YYNGEE. CDR3 length equals 16 residues. The CDR3 sequence is CASSVATRDWKDTQYF. The CDR3 DNA follows: TGTGCCAGCAGCGTAGCTACAAGGGACTGGAAAGATACGCAGTATTTT.

This rearrangement joins TRBV19 to TRBJ1-2; TRBD1 matches 8 bases. Germline V gene lookup returns CDR1 LNHDA and CDR2 SQIVND (reference sequence). V shed 7 bases and J 4 bases; nucleotides not matched to a gene: 8. The CDR3 sequence is 14 residues long. CDR3 sequence: CASTEGQAPYGYTF. CDR3 in DNA: TGTGCCAGTACCGAGGGACAGGCGCCCTATGGCTACACCTTC.

This clone turned up a few times. The junction departs from the called germline gene at one end, perhaps through a read error. The J gene is TRBJ2-7, the V gene TRBV7-8; perhaps TRBD2 as D (5 bases). Germline CDR1 and CDR2: SGHVS and FQNEAQ. The CDR3 is 14 amino acids. CDR3 residues: CAISLVGGPYEQYF. The CDR3 DNA reads TGTGCCATCAGCTTAGTAGGAGGACCCTACGAGCAGTACTTC.